This T cell receptor beta chain was captured by sequencing in a study of T-cell reconstitution after alpha-beta-depleted transplantation in children (dated by TCRdb to 2016 to 2018). Regarding the research as a whole: Using TCR repertoire profiling, the study quantitatively followed how T-cell immune reconstitution unfolded in children after TCRalphabeta/CD19-depleted allogeneic hematopoietic cell transplantation.

Trimming at the junction amounts to 7 bases on V and 4 bases on J, and the germline ends lie 19 bases apart. Taken from the germline V gene, the CDR1 and CDR2 loops are MNHNS and SASEGT. The CDR3 runs 15 residues from the cysteine to the phenylalanine. Only the CDR3 region is kept as DNA, spanning 45 bases read in frame from base 1. Library preparation used PCR. Sequencing relied on an Illumina HiSeq 2500. TCR libraries were prepared with molecular barcoding, using unique molecular identifiers to normalize TCRbeta repertoire quantification. TCRdb trimmed public reads at Q25 via fastp, called clones via MiXCR and kept in-frame beta chains. Each entry merges the rows of one CDR3 protein and shows their most common DNA and genes. The table for this sample lists about 1,000,000 distinct CDR3 sequences; under 30% of them were counted only once. Around 30% of the sample is taken by the ten largest. Study-wide findings and limitations: In some patients, the high TCRbeta diversity seen at day 60 was put down to recipient T cells and intrathymic progenitors that had survived conditioning. Hyperexpanded clone frequencies declined over subsequent months; after one year, T-cell counts and TCRbeta diversity were mostly attributed to newly produced T cells. About two months after transplant, the apparently early recovery of alphabetaT-cell counts reportedly depended on just several hundred clones that had expanded rapidly and came from non-depleted graft cells.

Points on this clonotype: The antigen it binds to is not known. The sample holds no much larger clone one base away, and base qualities are not on file.

The label giving this sample's treatment or condition can be read as: allogeneic hematopoietic cell transplantation with graft depleted of TCRalphabeta T cells and CD19 B cells. The transplant recipients were children given TCRalphabeta/CD19-depleted allogeneic hematopoietic cell grafts. This TCR was recovered from a boy in the first two years of life who had a stem cell transplant for SCID, so the T cells may come from the graft donor. Sequencing used PBMCs, mostly from graft donor cells, obtained 360 days after TCRalphabeta/CD19-depleted stem cell transplant. Recombination linked TRBV6-1 to TRBJ1-2; TRBD1 is a possible D gene, resting on 6 matching bases. The nucleotide sequence reads as follows: TGTGCCAGCAACCGCGATGGGGGCGGGAGCTATGGCTACACCTTC. This gives the protein CASNRDGGGSYGYTF.